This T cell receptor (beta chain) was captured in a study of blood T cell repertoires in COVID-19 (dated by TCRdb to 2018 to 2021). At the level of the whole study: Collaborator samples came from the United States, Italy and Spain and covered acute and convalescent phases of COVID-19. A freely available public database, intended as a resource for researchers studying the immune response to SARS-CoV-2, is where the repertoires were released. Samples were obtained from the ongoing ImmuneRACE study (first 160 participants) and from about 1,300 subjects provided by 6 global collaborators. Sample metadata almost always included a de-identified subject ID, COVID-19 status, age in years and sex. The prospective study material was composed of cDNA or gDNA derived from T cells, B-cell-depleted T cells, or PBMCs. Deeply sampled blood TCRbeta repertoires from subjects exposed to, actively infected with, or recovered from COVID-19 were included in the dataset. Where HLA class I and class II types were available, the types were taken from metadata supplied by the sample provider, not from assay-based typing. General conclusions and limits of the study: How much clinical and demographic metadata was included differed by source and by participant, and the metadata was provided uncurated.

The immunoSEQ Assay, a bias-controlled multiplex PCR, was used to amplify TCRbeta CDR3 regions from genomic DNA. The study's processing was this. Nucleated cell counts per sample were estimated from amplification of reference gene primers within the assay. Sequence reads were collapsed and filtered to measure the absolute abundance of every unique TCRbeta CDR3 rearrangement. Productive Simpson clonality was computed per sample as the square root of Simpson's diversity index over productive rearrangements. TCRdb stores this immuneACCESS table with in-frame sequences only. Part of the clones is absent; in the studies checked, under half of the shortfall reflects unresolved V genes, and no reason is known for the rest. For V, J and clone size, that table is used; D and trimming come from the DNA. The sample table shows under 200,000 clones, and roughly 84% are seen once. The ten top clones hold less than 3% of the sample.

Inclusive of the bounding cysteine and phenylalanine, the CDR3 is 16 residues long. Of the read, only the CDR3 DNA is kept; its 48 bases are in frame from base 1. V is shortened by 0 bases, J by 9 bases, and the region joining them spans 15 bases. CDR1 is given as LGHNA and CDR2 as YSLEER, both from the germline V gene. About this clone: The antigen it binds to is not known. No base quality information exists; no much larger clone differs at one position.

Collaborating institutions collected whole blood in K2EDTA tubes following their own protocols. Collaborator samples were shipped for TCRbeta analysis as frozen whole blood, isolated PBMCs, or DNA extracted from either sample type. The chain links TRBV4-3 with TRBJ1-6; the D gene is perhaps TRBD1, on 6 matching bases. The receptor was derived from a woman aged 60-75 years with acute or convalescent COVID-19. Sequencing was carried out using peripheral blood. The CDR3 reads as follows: CASSQDRGGARSPLHF. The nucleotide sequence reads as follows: TGCGCCAGCAGCCAAGATCGGGGGGGCGCGCGTTCACCCCTCCACTTT.